The clone carrying this T cell receptor (beta chain) was recorded a few times. Antigen unknown. This CDR3 has 12 residues. CDR1 LNHDA and CDR2 SQIVND come from the germline V gene (reference sequence). V shed 5 bases, J shed 10 bases, and the junction held 5 bases outside the gene matches. Use of 60 Vbeta and 13 Jbeta primers characterized the PCR. Clones were read by immunoSEQ multiplex PCR, and TCRdb kept only the in-frame ones, dropping some. The sample lists 82,000 or so clones; 9.5% to 13% were seen once. This entry comes from a study of cytomegalovirus exposure and HLA in healthy donors. Study results and caveats: For most TCR beta V segments, an earlier analysis put the productive rate at about 90% or about 30% of the time. The study dropped some indistinguishable V segments, TRBV6-2 and TRBV6-3 among them. Clonal expansion, a later analysis showed, was greater in HLA-associated TCR beta chains than in equally common others.

The chain couples TRBV19 to TRBJ2-1, with 7 bases that match TRBD2. The sample was PBMCs. The clonotype comes from a man between 60 and 75 years old in good health and CMV-seropositive. In DNA, the CDR3 is TGTGCCAGTAGTCGGGGGGTGCGGGAGCAGTTCTTC. Translated: CASSRGVREQFF.